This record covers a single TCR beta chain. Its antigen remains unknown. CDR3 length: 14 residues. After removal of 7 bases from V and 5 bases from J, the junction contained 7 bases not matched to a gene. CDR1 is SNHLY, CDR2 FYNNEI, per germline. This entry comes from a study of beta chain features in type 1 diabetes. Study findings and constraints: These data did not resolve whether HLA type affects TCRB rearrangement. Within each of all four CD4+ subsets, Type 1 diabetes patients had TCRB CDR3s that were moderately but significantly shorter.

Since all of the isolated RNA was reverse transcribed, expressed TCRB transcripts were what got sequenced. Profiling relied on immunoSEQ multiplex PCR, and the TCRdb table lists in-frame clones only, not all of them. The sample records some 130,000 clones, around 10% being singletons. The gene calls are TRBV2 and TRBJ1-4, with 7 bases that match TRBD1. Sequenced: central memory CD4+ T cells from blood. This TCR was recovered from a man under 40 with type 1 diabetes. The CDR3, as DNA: TGTGCCAGCAAGGAGGGGGCGGAAAATGAAAAACTGTTTTTT. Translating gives CASKEGAENEKLFF.